The entry below gives a single T cell receptor beta chain sequence along with its context. The antigen remains undetermined. This entry comes from a study of cytomegalovirus exposure and HLA in healthy donors. Overall study findings and caveats: Previously analyzed data showed that most TCR beta V segments were productive at a frequency of about 87% or about 30%. Several V segments, TRBV6-2 and TRBV6-3 among them, could not be told apart and were dropped. Usually a TCR sequence was rare, but some public TCRs were found in many donors. Altogether, 150 to 200 TCR beta chains were recorded as cytomegalovirus-associated.

The PCR contained 60 Vbeta and 13 Jbeta primers. Measured with immunoSEQ multiplex PCR; TCRdb has only the in-frame clones, and not every one. Among under 150,000 clones listed, approximately 80% were seen once. The CDR3 loop spans 15 amino acids. Germline V lookup: CDR1 MGHRA, CDR2 YSYEKL. J lost 8 bases, V lost 10 bases, and 14 bases had no gene match. The genes are TRBV4-1 and TRBJ1-1; 12 bases fit TRBD1. The receptor was derived from a woman in her thirties or forties in good health and CMV-seropositive. The sequenced sample was PBMCs. The CDR3 loop reads CAISLKTGTGGEAFF. CDR3 sequence (DNA): TGCGCCATTTCACTCAAGACCGGGACAGGGGGCGAAGCTTTCTTT.